The rows below give T cell receptor beta chains drawn from one sample of a study of blood T cell repertoires in COVID-19. This table comes from immunoSEQ multiplex PCR, and its TCRdb copy is limited to in-frame clones, with some not included. The sample consists of approximately 80,000 clones, about four fifths of them appearing once. The specimen sequenced was peripheral blood. The source of these receptors is a human donor in a cohort sampled during active COVID-19. Both conserved end residues are part of each CDR3. The order of the fields is J gene, V gene, clone size, D gene, CDR3 protein, CDR3 DNA. The D gene is left open where the match is weak. The size entry is marked missing in some rows and otherwise reads once, few, many or a size class.

TRBJ2-1 TRBV10-3 few - CAIGDRTEEDEQFF TGTGCCATCGGGGATAGGACTGAGGAAGATGAGCAGTTCTTC
TRBJ2-7 TRBV12-3/TRBV12-4 - - CASSLIGVEQYF TGTGCCAGCAGTTTAATAGGGGTCGAGCAGTACTTC
TRBJ2-7 TRBV18 - TRBD1 CASSPAGTGDYEQYF TGTGCCAGCTCACCCGCCGGGACAGGCGACTACGAGCAGTACTTC
TRBJ2-2 TRBV28 - TRBD1 CASSFRDRVVGELFF TGTGCCAGCAGTTTTCGGGACAGGGTGGTCGGGGAGCTGTTTTTT
TRBJ2-7 TRBV6-5 - - CASSYGGQGTYEQYF TGTGCCAGCAGTTACGGGGGTCAGGGGACCTACGAGCAGTACTTC
TRBJ2-3 TRBV6-5 - - CASSYSLEASTDTQYF TGTGCCAGCAGTTACTCGTTGGAGGCCAGCACAGATACGCAGTATTTT
TRBJ2-7 TRBV2 - TRBD1 CASSGTGGDEQYF TGTGCCAGCAGTGGGACAGGGGGCGATGAGCAGTACTTC
TRBJ1-3 TRBV6-1 - - CASSVQGAHSSGNTIYF TGTGCCAGCAGTGTACAGGGTGCCCACTCCTCTGGAAACACCATATATTTT
TRBJ2-1 TRBV7-6 few - CASSPGTYNEQFF TGTGCCAGCAGCCCGGGAACCTACAATGAGCAGTTCTTC
TRBJ2-2 TRBV6-6 - - CASSSDRTNTGELFF TGTGCCAGCAGCTCCGACAGGACGAACACCGGGGAGCTGTTTTTT
TRBJ2-1 TRBV6-2/TRBV6-3 - - CASSYYAGKYNEQFF TGTGCCAGCAGTTATTACGCAGGTAAATACAATGAGCAGTTCTTC
TRBJ1-1 TRBV6-6 few - CASSPSGTEAFF TGTGCCAGCAGTCCCTCAGGGACTGAAGCTTTCTTT
TRBJ1-2 TRBV2 - - CASCPGGPYGYTF TGTGCCAGCTGCCCCGGCGGTCCCTATGGCTACACCTTC
TRBJ1-1 TRBV5-1 - - CASSLDRDEAFF TGCGCCAGCAGCTTGGACAGGGATGAAGCTTTCTTT
TRBJ1-2 TRBV5-6 few TRBD1 CASSRDRGISLYGYTF TGTGCCAGCAGCCGGGACAGGGGGATCTCTCTCTATGGCTACACCTTC
TRBJ1-3 TRBV19 - - CASSIVQSGGGNTIYF TGTGCCAGTAGTATAGTCCAGTCCGGGGGTGGAAACACCATATATTTT
TRBJ2-2 TRBV29-1 - - CSVGQGNTGELFF TGCAGCGTTGGGCAGGGTAACACCGGGGAGCTGTTTTTT
TRBJ2-3 TRBV24-1 - - CATSERTVTDTQYF TGTGCCACCAGTGAGCGGACAGTCACAGATACGCAGTATTTT
TRBJ1-5 TRBV19 few TRBD1 CASSATGGRQPQHF TGTGCCAGTAGTGCGACAGGGGGCAGACAGCCCCAGCATTTT
TRBJ2-2 TRBV30 - - CAWRGPGELFF TGTGCCTGGAGGGGGCCCGGGGAGCTGTTTTTT
TRBJ1-2 TRBV9 - TRBD1 CASSAPGQGKDYTF TGTGCCAGCAGCGCCCCGGGACAGGGGAAAGACTACACCTTC
TRBJ1-5 TRBV10-1 - - CASIDRWDQPQHF TGCGCCAGCATTGACAGGTGGGATCAGCCCCAGCATTTT
TRBJ1-1 TRBV5-1 - - CASSTGLLNTEAFF TGCGCCAGCAGCACGGGACTACTGAACACTGAAGCTTTCTTT
TRBJ1-5 TRBV12-3/TRBV12-4 - - CASSLYNQPQHF TGTGCCAGCAGTCTTTATAATCAGCCCCAGCATTTT
TRBJ2-1 TRBV3-1/TRBV3-2 once TRBD2 CASSDLAGDWGEQFF TGTGCCAGCAGCGACCTAGCGGGGGATTGGGGTGAGCAGTTCTTC
TRBJ1-2 TRBV2 - - CASPVLSNRDGYTF TGTGCCAGCCCCGTGCTCTCAAACAGGGATGGCTACACCTTC
TRBJ2-7 TRBV2 few - CASSEVLSYEQYF TGTGCCAGCAGTGAAGTCCTCTCCTACGAGCAGTACTTC
TRBJ2-5 TRBV7-7 - - CASSHEGELYF TGTGCTAGCAGCCACGAGGGGGAGCTGTACTTC
TRBJ2-1 TRBV27 once - CASVSSSSSYNEQFF TGTGCCAGCGTATCTAGCTCTAGCTCCTACAATGAGCAGTTCTTC
TRBJ2-5 TRBV5-1 - TRBD1 CASSPRDREAETQYF TGCGCCAGCAGTCCGCGGGACAGGGAGGCAGAGACCCAGTACTTC
TRBJ2-7 TRBV7-8 once - CASSLEGGGFYEQYF TGTGCCAGCAGCTTAGAGGGAGGGGGGTTTTACGAGCAGTACTTC
TRBJ1-1 TRBV19 - - CASNGNTEAFF TGTGCCAGTAACGGGAACACTGAAGCTTTCTTT
TRBJ2-1 TRBV29-1 - TRBD2 CSVEDLAGVLNEQFF TGCAGCGTTGAAGATCTAGCGGGAGTTTTAAATGAGCAGTTCTTC
TRBJ2-1 TRBV4-3 - TRBD2 CASSQDPSGTYNEQFF TGCGCCAGCAGCCAAGATCCTAGCGGGACATACAATGAGCAGTTCTTC
TRBJ2-5 TRBV5-1 - - CASSLADPLQGETQYF TGCGCCAGCAGCTTGGCCGACCCACTTCAGGGGGAGACCCAGTACTTC
TRBJ1-2 TRBV19 once - CASSIQEALANYGYTF TGTGCCAGTAGTATACAGGAGGCCTTAGCTAACTATGGCTACACCTTC
TRBJ2-1 TRBV7-9 - - CASSSLAINEQFF TGTGCCAGCAGCTCGCTCGCTATCAATGAGCAGTTCTTC
TRBJ1-5 TRBV19 - TRBD1 CASTDRGPIQPQHF TGTGCCAGTACCGACAGGGGCCCTATTCAGCCCCAGCATTTT
TRBJ2-7 TRBV7-8 - TRBD1 CASSSGQNYEQYF TGTGCCAGCAGCTCGGGACAGAACTACGAGCAGTACTTC
TRBJ2-3 TRBV6-6 - - CASTQRYAGAADTQYF TGTGCCAGCACTCAACGGTATGCGGGGGCGGCAGATACGCAGTATTTT
TRBJ1-1 TRBV28 - - CASSLYGTGGEAFF TGTGCCAGCAGTTTATATGGAACAGGCGGTGAAGCTTTCTTT
TRBJ1-1 TRBV6-1 - TRBD1 CASSEMGSGGTEAFF TGTGCCAGCAGTGAAATGGGCTCAGGGGGCACTGAAGCTTTCTTT
TRBJ2-2 TRBV7-6 - - CASSWGPRAYDNTGELFF TGTGCCAGCAGCTGGGGGCCTCGGGCCTACGACAACACCGGGGAGCTGTTTTTT
TRBJ1-6 TRBV19 - TRBD1 CASRTGGSPLHF TGTGCCAGTCGGACAGGAGGTTCACCCCTCCACTTT
TRBJ2-5 TRBV19 - TRBD1 CASSSSWTGHRFLETQYF TGTGCCAGTAGTAGCTCCTGGACAGGCCACCGTTTTCTGGAGACCCAGTACTTC
TRBJ2-1 TRBV5-5 - - CASSRDSSYNEQFF TGTGCCAGCAGCCGGGACTCCTCCTACAATGAGCAGTTCTTC
TRBJ2-3 TRBV10-3 few - CAISERNFGGTQYF TGTGCCATCTCAGAGCGAAACTTCGGTGGTACGCAGTATTTT
TRBJ2-5 TRBV18 - - CASSPLQLTPGETQYF TGTGCCAGCTCACCACTCCAACTCACGCCGGGAGAGACCCAGTACTTC
TRBJ2-2 TRBV6-4 many - CASSDPPAGELFF TGTGCCAGCAGTGACCCCCCAGCCGGGGAGCTGTTTTTT
TRBJ2-1 TRBV6-4 - TRBD2 CASSDSGTSGYNEQFF TGTGCCAGCAGTGACTCTGGGACTAGCGGGTACAATGAGCAGTTCTTC
TRBJ2-5 TRBV28 - TRBD2 CASSLKVGGLGFGLKETQYF TGTGCCAGCAGTTTAAAGGTGGGCGGACTAGGGTTCGGCCTTAAAGAGACCCAGTACTTC
TRBJ2-1 TRBV5-1 - - CASSYAYEQFF TGCGCCAGCAGCTATGCGTATGAGCAGTTCTTC
TRBJ1-3 TRBV7-9 - - CASSFTGSGNTIYF TGTGCCAGCAGCTTCACAGGCTCTGGAAACACCATATATTTT
TRBJ1-2 TRBV28 - TRBD1 CASRGDSFYGYTF TGTGCCAGCAGGGGGGACAGCTTCTATGGCTACACCTTC
TRBJ1-5 TRBV27 many TRBD1 CASPDGTRQGLFQPQHF TGTGCCAGCCCTGACGGGACAAGACAGGGGTTATTTCAGCCCCAGCATTTT